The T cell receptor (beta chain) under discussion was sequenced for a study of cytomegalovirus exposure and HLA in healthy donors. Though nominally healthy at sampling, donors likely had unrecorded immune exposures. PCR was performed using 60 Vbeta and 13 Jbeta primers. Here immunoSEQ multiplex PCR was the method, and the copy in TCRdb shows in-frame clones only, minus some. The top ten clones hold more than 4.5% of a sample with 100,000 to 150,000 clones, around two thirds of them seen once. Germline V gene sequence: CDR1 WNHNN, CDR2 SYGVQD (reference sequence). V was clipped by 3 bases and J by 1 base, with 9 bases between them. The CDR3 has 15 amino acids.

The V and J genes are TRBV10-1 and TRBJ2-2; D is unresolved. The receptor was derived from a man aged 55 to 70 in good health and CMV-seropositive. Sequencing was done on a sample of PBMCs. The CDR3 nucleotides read TGCGCCAGCAGTGAAGTACTCGTGAACACCGGGGAGCTGTTTTTT. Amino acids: CASSEVLVNTGELFF.